This is a list of T cell receptor beta chains from one sample in a study of patients and donors after allogeneic stem cell transplantation. TCRdb redid the calling of the RT-PCR reads with MiXCR, one entry per CDR3 protein. This sample has tens of thousands of distinct CDR3 sequences, with over 6.5% found just once. The sample taken for sequencing was blood, either unsorted or a sorted T cell fraction (not recorded which). The source is a human donor who was either an allogeneic HSCT recipient or a stem cell or donor lymphocyte infusion donor (not recorded which). It is not recorded whose cells these are; they may come from a transplant donor. CDR3s include the opening cysteine and the closing phenylalanine or tryptophan. D genes are given only for firm matches. Expanded clones get a size class; other rows say once, few or many, or leave the size out.

V: TRBV7-9; size: many; D: -; J: TRBJ1-1; CDR3: CASSTSTKWNTEAFF; DNA: TGTGCCAGCAGCACATCTACAAAATGGAACACTGAAGCTTTCTTT
V: TRBV2; size: many; D: TRBD1; J: TRBJ2-5; CDR3: CASRGDRFFQETQYF; DNA: TGTGCCAGCAGGGGGGACAGGTTCTTCCAAGAGACCCAGTACTTC
V: TRBV10-3; size: many; D: -; J: TRBJ2-6; CDR3: CAINSGANVLTF; DNA: TGTGCCATCAACTCTGGGGCCAACGTCCTGACTTTC
V: TRBV28; size: -; D: -; J: TRBJ2-7; CDR3: CASSFWDYEQYF; DNA: TGTGCCAGCAGTTTTTGGGACTACGAGCAGTACTTC
V: TRBV3-1; size: -; D: -; J: TRBJ2-3; CDR3: CASSQDLDPRVDTDTQYF; DNA: TGTGCCAGCAGCCAAGATCTGGATCCCAGGGTTGACACAGATACGCAGTATTTT
V: TRBV15; size: many; D: -; J: TRBJ2-5; CDR3: CATSGGVQETQYF; DNA: TGTGCCACCAGCGGCGGAGTACAAGAGACCCAGTACTTC
V: TRBV28; size: few; D: -; J: TRBJ2-1; CDR3: CASSSSERVNNEQFF; DNA: TGTGCCAGCAGTTCGTCTGAGAGGGTGAACAATGAGCAGTTCTTC
V: TRBV20-1; size: many; D: -; J: TRBJ2-1; CDR3: CSARDIREYNEQFF; DNA: TGCAGTGCTAGAGATATCCGGGAATACAATGAGCAGTTCTTC
V: TRBV3-1; size: -; D: -; J: TRBJ2-5; CDR3: CASSQGDGRETQYF; DNA: TGTGCCAGCAGCCAAGGGGACGGGAGAGAGACCCAGTACTTC
V: TRBV12-3/TRBV12-4; size: few; D: -; J: TRBJ2-7; CDR3: CASSSPRQDEQYF; DNA: TGTGCCAGCAGTTCACCCCGGCAAGACGAGCAGTACTTC
V: TRBV5-5; size: many; D: -; J: TRBJ2-2; CDR3: CASTLGTGYSGELFF; DNA: TGTGCCAGCACCCTAGGTACGGGCTACTCCGGGGAGCTGTTTTTT
V: TRBV29-1; size: few; D: -; J: TRBJ2-4; CDR3: CSVRDGAKNIQYF; DNA: TGCAGCGTTAGGGATGGAGCCAAAAACATTCAGTACTTC
V: TRBV6-6; size: many; D: TRBD1; J: TRBJ1-4; CDR3: CASSYRTGFPNEKLFF; DNA: TGTGCCAGCAGTTACCGGACAGGTTTTCCTAATGAAAAACTGTTTTTT
V: TRBV10-3; size: -; D: -; J: TRBJ2-2; CDR3: CAGGGTGELFF; DNA: TGTGCCGGAGGGGGGACCGGGGAGCTGTTTTTT
V: TRBV6-6; size: many; D: -; J: TRBJ1-4; CDR3: CASRHLGTPIGEKLFF; DNA: TGTGCCAGCAGGCATCTAGGGACACCGATTGGCGAAAAACTGTTTTTT
V: TRBV27; size: few; D: TRBD1; J: TRBJ1-2; CDR3: CASSATGAPYGYTF; DNA: TGTGCCAGCAGTGCCACAGGGGCCCCCTATGGCTACACCTTC
V: TRBV5-8; size: -; D: -; J: TRBJ2-1; CDR3: CASSFGASFSDEQFF; DNA: TGTGCCAGCAGCTTCGGGGCCAGCTTTAGCGATGAGCAGTTCTTC
V: TRBV10-3; size: many; D: -; J: TRBJ2-1; CDR3: CAISLLSYNEQFF; DNA: TGTGCCATCAGCCTTCTTTCCTACAATGAGCAGTTCTTC
V: TRBV28; size: -; D: -; J: TRBJ2-5; CDR3: CASSPRPIQETQYF; DNA: TGTGCCAGCAGCCCGAGACCTATCCAAGAGACCCAGTACTTC
V: TRBV18; size: many; D: TRBD1; J: TRBJ1-1; CDR3: CASSPVQGAWNTEAFF; DNA: TGTGCCAGCTCACCGGTACAGGGGGCCTGGAACACTGAAGCTTTCTTT